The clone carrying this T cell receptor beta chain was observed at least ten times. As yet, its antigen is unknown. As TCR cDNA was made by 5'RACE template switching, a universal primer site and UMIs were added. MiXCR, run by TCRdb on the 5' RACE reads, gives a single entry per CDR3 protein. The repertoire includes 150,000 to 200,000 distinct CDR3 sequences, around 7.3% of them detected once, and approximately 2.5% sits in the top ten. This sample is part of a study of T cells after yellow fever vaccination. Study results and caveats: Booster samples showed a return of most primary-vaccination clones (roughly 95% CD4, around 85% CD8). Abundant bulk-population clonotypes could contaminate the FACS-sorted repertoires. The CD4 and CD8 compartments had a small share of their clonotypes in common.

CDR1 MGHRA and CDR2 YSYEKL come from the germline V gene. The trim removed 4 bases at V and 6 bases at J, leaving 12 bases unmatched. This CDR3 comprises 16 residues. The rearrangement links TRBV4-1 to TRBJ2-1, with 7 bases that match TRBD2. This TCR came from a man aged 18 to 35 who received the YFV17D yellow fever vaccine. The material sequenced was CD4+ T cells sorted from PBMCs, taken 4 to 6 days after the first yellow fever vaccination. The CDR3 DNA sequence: TGCGCCAGCAGCCTTCCAATGTTGCGGGGGATCAATGAGCAGTTCTTC. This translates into CASSLPMLRGINEQFF.